This T cell receptor (beta chain) was recorded in a study of early T cells in non-severe SARS-CoV-2 infection. The V gene lost 0 bases and the J gene lost 0 bases, with 10 bases spanning the gap. This CDR3 has 15 amino acids. CDR1 is DFQATT, CDR2 SNEGSKA, per germline (reference sequence). Via MiXCR, TCRdb re-called the 5' RACE reads, giving one row per CDR3 protein. The table records 70,000 to 85,000 distinct CDR3 sequences, about an eighth of them present only once. This sequence joins TRBV20-1 and TRBJ2-3, with no clear D. The clonotype originates from an adult who was a healthcare worker with PCR-confirmed SARS-CoV-2 infection or an uninfected control (not recorded which). Sequenced sample: whole blood. CDR3 sequence: CSAREAGWSTDTQYF. CDR3 in DNA: TGCAGTGCTAGAGAGGCAGGCTGGAGCACAGATACGCAGTATTTT.